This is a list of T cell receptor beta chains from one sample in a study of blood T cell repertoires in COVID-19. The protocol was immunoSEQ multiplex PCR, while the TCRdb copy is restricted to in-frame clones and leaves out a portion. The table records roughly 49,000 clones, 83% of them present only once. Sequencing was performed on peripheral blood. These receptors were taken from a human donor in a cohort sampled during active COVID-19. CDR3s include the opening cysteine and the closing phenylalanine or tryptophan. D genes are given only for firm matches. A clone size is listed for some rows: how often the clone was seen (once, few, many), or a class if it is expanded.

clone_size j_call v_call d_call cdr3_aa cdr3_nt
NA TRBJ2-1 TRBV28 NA CASSLTRASYNEQFF TGTGCCAGCAGTTTAACGCGGGCCTCCTACAATGAGCAGTTCTTC
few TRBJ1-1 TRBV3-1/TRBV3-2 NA CASSQRGGRAEAFF TGTGCCAGCAGCCAACGGGGAGGTAGGGCTGAAGCTTTCTTT
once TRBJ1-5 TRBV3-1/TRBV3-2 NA CASSRQGNQPQHF TGTGCCAGCAGCCGACAGGGCAATCAGCCCCAGCATTTT
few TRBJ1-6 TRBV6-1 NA CASSVRQADYNSPLHF TGTGCCAGCAGTGTCCGACAGGCGGACTATAATTCACCCCTCCACTTT
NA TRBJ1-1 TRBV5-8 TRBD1 CASSSRTGDTEAFF TGTGCCAGCAGCAGTAGGACAGGGGACACTGAAGCTTTCTTT
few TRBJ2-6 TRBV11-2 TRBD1 CASSVTGSPGANVLTF TGTGCCAGCAGCGTGACAGGGTCACCTGGGGCCAACGTCCTGACTTTC
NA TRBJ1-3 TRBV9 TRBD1 CASSADRNVAGNTIYF TGTGCCAGCAGCGCGGACAGGAACGTTGCTGGAAACACCATATATTTT
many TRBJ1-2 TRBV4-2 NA CASSQDNPGFSTKDGYTF TGTGCCAGCAGCCAAGATAATCCGGGGTTCAGTACGAAAGATGGCTACACCTTC
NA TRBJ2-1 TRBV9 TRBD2 CASSRKGPGASGYNEQFF TGTGCCAGCAGCCGTAAAGGCCCCGGGGCTAGCGGGTACAATGAGCAGTTCTTC
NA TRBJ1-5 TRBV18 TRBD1 CASSPDRGPQPQHF TGTGCCAGCTCACCCGACAGGGGCCCTCAGCCCCAGCATTTT
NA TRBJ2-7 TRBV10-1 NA CASSESASPYEQYF TGCGCCAGCAGTGAGTCGGCCAGTCCCTACGAGCAGTACTTC
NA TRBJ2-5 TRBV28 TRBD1 CASRKTWRTGWQETQYF TGTGCCAGCAGAAAAACATGGAGGACAGGCTGGCAAGAGACCCAGTACTTC
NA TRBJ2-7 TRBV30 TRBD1 CALETGDTYEQYF TGTGCCTTGGAGACAGGGGATACCTACGAGCAGTACTTC
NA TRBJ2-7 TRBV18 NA CASSPGQPYEQYF TGTGCCAGCTCACCCGGACAGCCCTACGAGCAGTACTTC
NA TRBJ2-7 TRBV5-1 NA CASSKTAEQYF TGCGCCAGCAGTAAGACAGCCGAGCAGTACTTC
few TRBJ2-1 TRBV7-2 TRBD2 CASSLRLAGEYSSYNEQFF TGTGCCAGCAGCTTAAGACTAGCGGGGGAGTACAGCTCCTACAATGAGCAGTTCTTC
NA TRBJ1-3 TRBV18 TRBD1 CASSPMGTGPGGNTIYF TGTGCCAGCTCACCAATGGGGACAGGGCCCGGAGGAAACACCATATATTTT
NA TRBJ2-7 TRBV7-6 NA CASSLRDKVYEQYF TGTGCCAGCAGCCTTCGGGACAAAGTCTACGAGCAGTACTTC
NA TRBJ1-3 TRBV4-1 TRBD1 CASSQDPAGGGNTIYF TGCGCCAGCAGCCAAGATCCGGCAGGGGGTGGAAACACCATATATTTT
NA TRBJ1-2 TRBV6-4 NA CASSDTPQGPVYGYTF TGTGCCAGCAGTGACACACCACAGGGCCCCGTCTATGGCTACACCTTC
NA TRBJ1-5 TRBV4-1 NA CASRKTASNQPQHF TGCGCCAGCAGAAAGACAGCCAGCAATCAGCCCCAGCATTTT
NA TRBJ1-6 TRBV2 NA CASRWARTNSPLHF TGTGCCAGCAGATGGGCCCGCACCAATTCACCCCTCCACTTT
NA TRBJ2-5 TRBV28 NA CASGRGGGETQYF TGTGCCAGCGGTAGGGGGGGTGGCGAGACCCAGTACTTC
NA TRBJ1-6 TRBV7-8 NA CASSLPGNHSPLHF TGTGCCAGCAGCTTACCAGGGAACCATTCACCCCTCCACTTT
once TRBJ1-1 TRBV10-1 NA CASSVAASNTEAFF TGCGCCAGCAGTGTTGCGGCCTCGAACACTGAAGCTTTCTTT
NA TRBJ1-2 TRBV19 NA CASIGGAGGYTF TGTGCCAGTATCGGGGGGGCAGGCGGCTACACCTTC
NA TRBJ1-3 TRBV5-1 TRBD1 CASSLPQGAAGNTIYF TGCGCCAGCAGCCTTCCACAGGGGGCGGCTGGAAACACCATATATTTT
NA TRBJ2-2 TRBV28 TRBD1 CASSLSTGTGVSGGELFF TGTGCCAGCAGTCTCTCCACCGGGACAGGGGTTTCTGGCGGGGAGCTGTTTTTT
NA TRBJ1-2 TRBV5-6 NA CASSTRGRGYGYTF TGTGCCAGCAGCACCAGGGGACGGGGCTATGGCTACACCTTC
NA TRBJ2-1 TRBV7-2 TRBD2 CASSLAGTSGNEQFF TGTGCCAGCAGCCTAGCCGGGACTAGCGGTAATGAGCAGTTCTTC
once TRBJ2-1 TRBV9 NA CASSVGSGAQSSYNEQFF TGTGCCAGCAGCGTTGGTAGCGGTGCCCAGAGCTCCTACAATGAGCAGTTCTTC
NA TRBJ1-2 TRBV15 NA CATSRDRTGNYGYTF TGTGCCACCAGCAGAGATCGGACGGGGAACTATGGCTACACCTTC
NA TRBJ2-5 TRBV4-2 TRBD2 CASSQVPGLAGRKETQYF TGTGCCAGCAGCCAAGTACCCGGACTAGCGGGGCGGAAGGAGACCCAGTACTTC
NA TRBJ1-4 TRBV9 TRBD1 CASSPSGTGDEKLFF TGTGCCAGCAGCCCAAGCGGGACAGGGGATGAAAAACTGTTTTTT
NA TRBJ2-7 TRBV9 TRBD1 CASSAPGQYYEQYF TGTGCCAGCAGCGCACCGGGACAGTACTACGAGCAGTACTTC
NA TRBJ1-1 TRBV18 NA CASSPRAANTEAFF TGTGCCAGCTCACCACGGGCAGCAAACACTGAAGCTTTCTTT
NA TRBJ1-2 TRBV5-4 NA CASSLDRVNYGYTF TGTGCCAGCAGCTTGGACAGGGTTAACTATGGCTACACCTTC
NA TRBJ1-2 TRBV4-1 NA CASSQEGRAGDAGYTF TGCGCCAGCAGCCAAGAGGGGAGAGCGGGTGACGCTGGCTACACCTTC
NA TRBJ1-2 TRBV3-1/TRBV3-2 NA CASSQVGDSGGRGYTF TGTGCCAGCAGCCAAGTAGGGGATTCGGGAGGTCGGGGCTACACCTTC
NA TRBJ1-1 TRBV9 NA CASSVATANTEAFF TGTGCCAGCAGCGTAGCGACAGCGAACACTGAAGCTTTCTTT
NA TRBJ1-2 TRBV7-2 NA CASSPQTQGRGYTF TGTGCCAGCAGCCCCCAAACGCAGGGTCGTGGCTACACCTTC
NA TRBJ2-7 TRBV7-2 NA CASSFRLFSYEQYF TGTGCCAGCAGCTTTCGACTATTCTCCTACGAGCAGTACTTC
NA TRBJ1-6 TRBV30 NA CAWTQQTTLGSPLHF TGTGCCTGGACCCAACAGACGACCTTGGGTTCACCCCTCCACTTT
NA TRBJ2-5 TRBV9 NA CASSVEGVAETQYF TGTGCCAGCAGCGTAGAGGGGGTGGCGGAGACCCAGTACTTC
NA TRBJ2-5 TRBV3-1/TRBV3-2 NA CASSQAPQGETQYF TGTGCCAGCAGCCAAGCTCCGCAGGGGGAGACCCAGTACTTC
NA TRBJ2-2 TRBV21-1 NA CASSRSDRDCLRANTGELFF TGTGCCAGCAGCAGATCGGACAGGGATTGCCTAAGGGCGAACACCGGGGAGCTGTTTTTT
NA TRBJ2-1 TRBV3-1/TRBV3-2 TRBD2 CASRGLAGGLKNEQFF TGTGCCAGCAGAGGACTAGCGGGGGGGCTGAAGAATGAGCAGTTCTTC
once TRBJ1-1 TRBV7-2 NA CASSLNGGEGTEAFF TGTGCCAGCAGCTTAAATGGGGGCGAGGGCACTGAAGCTTTCTTT
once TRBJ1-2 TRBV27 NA CASSPQGSPNYGYTF TGTGCCAGCAGTCCACAGGGATCACCTAACTATGGCTACACCTTC
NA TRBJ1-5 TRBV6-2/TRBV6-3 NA CASSYAVAFGNQPQHF TGTGCCAGCAGTTACGCGGTGGCGTTCGGCAATCAGCCCCAGCATTTT
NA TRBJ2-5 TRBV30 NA CAWTQTVLMTETQYF TGTGCCTGGACTCAGACAGTTCTAATGACCGAGACCCAGTACTTC
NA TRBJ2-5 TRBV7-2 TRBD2 CASSPGLAGEPCHF TGTGCCAGCAGCCCGGGACTAGCGGGGGAGCCGTGTCACTTC
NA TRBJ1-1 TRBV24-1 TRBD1 CATSDSRDRGLNTEAFF TGTGCCACCAGTGATTCCCGGGACAGGGGATTGAACACTGAAGCTTTCTTT
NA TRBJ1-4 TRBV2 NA CASSNELNRGKLFF TGTGCCAGCAGTAATGAATTAAACCGAGGAAAACTGTTTTTT
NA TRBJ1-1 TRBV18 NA CASSPPIQGEAFF TGTGCCAGCTCACCACCGATCCAGGGAGAAGCTTTCTTT